The clone carrying this T cell receptor (beta chain) was counted a single time. With 3 bases removed from V and 0 bases from J, the gap between germline ends came to 15 bases. CDR3 length equals 17 residues. Germline V lookup: CDR1 LGHNT, CDR2 FRNRAP. TCRdb's copy holds only in-frame clones and misses some; the assay was immunoSEQ multiplex PCR. The sample consists of approximately 72,000 clones, roughly 85% of them appearing once. This specimen belongs to a study of blood T cell repertoires in COVID-19. About the study: Acute and convalescent COVID-19 specimens originated in the United States, Italy and Spain. In each case, the material was cDNA or gDNA derived from T cells, B-cell-depleted T cells, or PBMCs.

The origin of this receptor is a woman of 80 years or more with active or convalescent COVID-19. The sequencing sample was made of peripheral blood. The J gene is TRBJ2-1, the V gene TRBV12-5; perhaps TRBD2 as D (5 bases). The CDR3 here is CASGFSPTIRSYNEQFF. The CDR3 nucleotides are TGTGCTAGTGGTTTCTCCCCGACTATACGCTCCTACAATGAGCAGTTCTTC.